This is a list of T cell receptor beta chains from one sample in a study of vaccination and CD4 T cells after COVID-19. MiXCR, run by TCRdb on the PCR reads, gives a single entry per CDR3 protein. The sample lists 15,000 to 20,000 distinct CDR3 sequences, 45% to 70% occurring once. No antigen is known for these receptors. The source material was CD4+ T cells from blood, cultured in vitro. Receptors originate from a human donor who had recovered from COVID-19. The CDR3 runs from the conserved cysteine through the conserved F or W. D genes are given only for firm matches. A row's size may be missing; if present it is once, few, many or a size class.

13 | TRBJ1-2 | . | . | TRBV19 | TGTGCCAGTAGTTGGCGGGGACGCTATGGCTACACCTTC | CASSWRGRYGYTF
14 | TRBJ1-2 | . | . | TRBV6-2/TRBV6-3 | TGTGCCAGCAGAGTCTCAGGAGCTCTCCGGGGCTACACCTTC | CASRVSGALRGYTF
13 | TRBJ2-5 | . | . | TRBV27 | TGTGCCAGCAGTCGTCTGGAAAAGGAGACCCAGTACTTC | CASSRLEKETQYF
14 | TRBJ1-5 | . | . | TRBV12-3/TRBV12-4 | TGTGCCAGCAGTGGCGGTAATAGCAATCAGCCCCAGCATTTT | CASSGGNSNQPQHF
13 | TRBJ1-6 | . | few | TRBV11-3 | TGTGCCAGCAGCCCTAACAGGCTTTCACCCCTCCACTTT | CASSPNRLSPLHF
16 | TRBJ2-3 | . | . | TRBV5-1 | TGCGCCAGCAGCTTGGGCCCCGTAATTAGCACAGATACGCAGTATTTT | CASSLGPVISTDTQYF
13 | TRBJ1-2 | . | few | TRBV7-9 | TGTGCCAGCAGCTTGGACGGCTTCTATGGCTACACCTTC | CASSLDGFYGYTF
15 | TRBJ2-7 | TRBD1 | once | TRBV30 | TGTGCCTGGAGTGCGACCTGGACAGGGGGCGACGAGCAGTACTTC | CAWSATWTGGDEQYF
13 | TRBJ1-1 | TRBD1 | few | TRBV7-2 | TGTGCCAGCAGCTACGGGACAGCCTATGAAGCTTTCTTT | CASSYGTAYEAFF
15 | TRBJ1-1 | . | . | TRBV11-3 | TGTGCCAGCAGCCCCCCTAGTGGGGGGAACACTGAAGCTTTCTTT | CASSPPSGGNTEAFF
18 | TRBJ2-7 | TRBD1 | . | TRBV7-2 | TGTGCCAGCAGCCCCACCCGACAGGGGGAGCCGCCCCTCTACGAGCAGTACTTC | CASSPTRQGEPPLYEQYF